These 19 T cell receptor beta chains came from one sample sequenced in a study of T cells in Graves' hyperthyroidism and ophthalmopathy. RNA transcripts gave rise to amplified TCR beta CDR3 regions. RT-PCR in the first round (using the HTBI primer set) targeted the TCR CDR3. TCRdb ran MiXCR on the multiplex PCR reads and lists one entry per CDR3 protein. The data hold about 740,000 distinct CDR3 sequences, with around 15% observed a single time. The sequencing sample was made of blood. The receptors derive from a young woman with Graves' hyperthyroidism.

The rearrangement joins TRBV13 to TRBJ2-7; D may be TRBD2 (6 bases). Germline V gene lookup returns CDR1 PRHDT and CDR2 FYEKMQ (reference sequence). CDR3 length: 16 amino acids. With 3 bases removed from V and 0 bases from J, the gap between germline ends came to 15 bases. DNA for the CDR3: TGTGCCAGCAGCTTGGGGGACTTTTCTAGCTCCTACGAGCAGTACTTC. It specifies CASSLGDFSSSYEQYF.

This clonotype has a handful of counts. The junction differs from germline at one of its ends, possibly a read error. V gene TRBV6-5 combines with J gene TRBJ2-7; 7 positions agree with TRBD2. CDR1 is MNHEY, CDR2 SVGAGI, per germline. The CDR3 is made up of 14 amino acids. CDR3 bases: TGTGTCAGCAGTTACGGGCGGGGGAGCTACGAGCAGTACTTC. This sequence encodes CVSSYGRGSYEQYF.

This clonotype has more than one count but fewer than ten. The chain recombines TRBV20-1 with TRBJ1-2; the D is unclear. The germline V gene has CDR1 DFQATT and CDR2 SNEGSKA (reference sequence). The CDR3 has 15 residues. V lost 0 bases, J lost 5 bases, and 16 bases lay in between. This CDR3 is CSARDPWLNGYGYTF. The CDR3 DNA sequence: TGCAGTGCTAGAGATCCCTGGCTCAACGGGTATGGCTACACCTTC.

This clonotype was seen ten or more times. This chain joins TRBV2 and TRBJ1-5, with TRBD1 identical over 7 bases. Germline values: CDR1 SNHLY, CDR2 FYNNEI. This CDR3 region has 15 residues. Losses at the gene ends were 6 bases for V and 5 bases for J; bases not matched to a gene: 10. CDR3 bases: TGTGCCAGCAGCCGAGGGGGCTCAAGTTATCAGCCCCAGCATTTT. Translation gives CASSRGGSSYQPQHF.

This sequence joins TRBV6-1 and TRBJ2-1, with 9 bases lining up with TRBD1. Per germline, CDR1 MNHNS and CDR2 SASEGT. V gave up 1 base and J gave up 6 bases; unmatched junction bases: 7. CDR3 length equals 16 residues. The CDR3 protein is CASSEEPGQGGNEQFF. For the CDR3, the DNA is TGTGCCAGCAGTGAAGAACCGGGACAGGGCGGCAATGAGCAGTTCTTC.

There are a few counts of this clonotype. The genes are TRBV20-1 and TRBJ2-7; the D gene is possibly TRBD2 (5 bases). Germline V gives CDR1 DFQATT, CDR2 SNEGSKA (reference sequence). This CDR3 region has 15 residues. V shed 6 bases and J shed 2 bases, with 20 bases lying between them. The CDR3 DNA reads TGCAGTGCCCGGCCGGGAAAGGTGCGAACCTACGAGCAGTACTTC. It codes for CSARPGKVRTYEQYF.

V gene TRBV29-1 combines with J gene TRBJ2-5; 7 bases are a match to TRBD2. CDR1 and CDR2 (germline): SQVTM, ANQGSEA. The CDR3 contains 11 residues. The chain's CDR3 is CTGGTGETQYF. CDR3 DNA: TGCACCGGGGGGACCGGAGAGACCCAGTACTTC.

This clonotype was seen more than once but under ten times. This chain connects TRBV28 to TRBJ1-2; TRBD1 matches 7 bases. The germline CDR1 and CDR2 sequences are MDHEN and SYDVKM. The ends lost 11 bases at V and 4 bases at J; junction bases unmatched: 13. The length of the CDR3 is 14 residues. The CDR3 loop is CASQGVRATYGYTF. In DNA form, the CDR3 reads TGTGCCTCCCAGGGGGTCAGAGCGACCTATGGCTACACCTTC.

In its sample, this clonotype was seen many times. The genes are TRBV18 and TRBJ2-1; the match to TRBD2 covers 12 bases. V shed 3 bases and J 5 bases; nucleotides not matched to a gene: 5. CDR1 and CDR2 from the germline V gene are KGHSH and LQKENI. The CDR3 totals 16 residues. The CDR3 reads CASSPTLAGGNNEQFF. CDR3 sequence (DNA): TGTGCCAGCTCACCGACACTAGCGGGAGGAAACAATGAGCAGTTCTTC.

The chain links TRBV10-1 to TRBJ2-3; D gene uncertain. With 7 bases removed from V and 1 base from J, the gap between germline ends came to 12 bases. CDR1 and CDR2 from the germline V gene are WNHNN and SYGVQD (reference sequence). This CDR3 has 14 residues. The CDR3 bases are TGCGCCAGCAAAAGCGAGAGCCGCACAGATACGCAGTATTTT. Translated: CASKSESRTDTQYF.

This clonotype was recorded a few times. At one end, the junction sequence differs from germline, possibly due to a read error. The chain couples TRBV9 to TRBJ2-7; 7 bases are a match to TRBD1. Germline CDR1 and CDR2: SGDLS and YYNGEE. The CDR3 contains 15 residues. The CDR3 sequence: CASGVEGTDSYEQYF. The CDR3, as DNA: TGTGCCAGCGGCGTAGAAGGGACAGACTCCTACGAGCAGTACTTC.

The chain carries TRBV27 and TRBJ1-1; D gene unclear. The CDR3 runs 14 residues. Trimming left V 7 bases short and J 1 base short, with 13 bases between. In germline, CDR1 is MNHEY, CDR2 SMNVEV (reference sequence). The CDR3 DNA reads TGTGCCAGCAATGTACAGAAGTCGAACACTGAAGCTTTCTTT. Its protein is CASNVQKSNTEAFF.

In its sample, this clonotype was seen many times. The chain employs TRBV7-9 and TRBJ2-3; D is uncertain. V was cut by 1 base and J by 4 bases, with 15 bases left in between. The CDR3 totals 16 residues. CDR1 and CDR2 (germline): SEHNR, FQNEAQ (reference sequence). The CDR3 region has the DNA TGTGCCAGCAGCTTAGGCTCCGGGTCCCCCGCAGATACGCAGTATTTT. Amino acids: CASSLGSGSPADTQYF.

This clonotype was seen repeatedly, ten times or more. V is TRBV7-2 and J is TRBJ1-1; no firm D call. CDR3 size: 13 residues. The germline V and J ends were trimmed by 3 bases and 5 bases, with 10 bases remaining between them. The germline V gene encodes CDR1 SGHTA and CDR2 FQGNSA. CDR3: CASSFNVRTEAFF. For the CDR3, the DNA is TGTGCCAGCAGCTTTAACGTTAGGACTGAAGCTTTCTTT.

This clonotype has more than one count but fewer than ten. The chain employs TRBV28 and TRBJ1-4; D remains ambiguous. CDR1 is MDHEN and CDR2 is SYDVKM in the germline V gene. The V end was cut by 5 bases, the J end by 10 bases, with 14 bases between. This CDR3 contains 13 residues. CDR3 DNA sequence: TGTGCCAGCAGTCGCGTCGGCGCATCAAAACTGTTTTTT. Protein product: CASSRVGASKLFF.

This clonotype was seen a handful of times. V gene TRBV27 combines with J gene TRBJ1-5; D is undetermined. CDR3 length: 13 amino acids. Germline lookup yields CDR1 MNHEY and CDR2 SMNVEV (reference sequence). The ends were cut back, 6 bases at V and 2 bases at J, with 8 bases in the middle. The CDR3 sequence is CASRPLGNQPQHF. CDR3 DNA: TGTGCCAGCAGGCCCTTGGGCAATCAGCCCCAGCATTTT.

The table lists this clonotype with many counts. This sequence joins TRBV28 and TRBJ2-7; weak D call: TRBD1 (6 bases). Germline-derived CDR1 and CDR2 are MDHEN and SYDVKM. This CDR3 has 13 residues. With 3 bases removed from V and 2 bases from J, the gap between germline ends came to 8 bases. The chain's CDR3 is CASSFGGPYEQYF. CDR3 bases: TGTGCCAGCAGTTTTGGGGGCCCCTACGAGCAGTACTTC.

The CDR3 protein is CSARRTGKIETQYF. CDR3 DNA: TGCAGTGCTAGGCGTACAGGGAAGATTGAGACCCAGTACTTC. The chain is built from TRBV20-1 and TRBJ2-5, with D perhaps matching TRBD1 (6 bases). The CDR3 length is 14 residues. Trimming took off 3 bases at V and 5 bases at J, with 16 bases between the two ends. From germline, CDR1 is DFQATT and CDR2 SNEGSKA (reference sequence).

This clonotype has a handful of counts. The chain combines TRBV30 with TRBJ1-2, with a possible D match to TRBD1 (6 bases). The V end lost 2 bases, the J end lost 7 bases, and 14 bases lay between the germline ends. This CDR3 has 13 amino acids. The germline V gene encodes CDR1 GTSNPN and CDR2 SVGIG (reference sequence). The CDR3 is CAWSPQGGSGYTF. The CDR3 DNA sequence: TGTGCCTGGAGTCCACAAGGGGGAAGTGGCTACACCTTC. Complete variable domain (other parts from reference TRBV30 and TRBJ1-2): SQTIHQWPATLVQPVGSPLSLECTVEGTSNPNLYWYRQAAGRGLQLLFYSVGIGQISSEVPQNLSASRPQDRQFILSSKKLLLSDSGFYLCAWSPQGGSGYTFGSGTRLTVV.